The 11 T cell receptor beta chains below were found in one sample sequenced in a study of T cell responses to AZD1222 COVID-19 vaccine. Produced via immunoSEQ multiplex PCR; TCRdb's table is partial and in-frame only. In the table there are 110,000 or so clones, 82% of which are singletons. The material was peripheral blood, obtained on day 0 of AZD1222 vaccination. Receptors originate from an adult in good health.

This clone was counted at least ten times. The V gene is TRBV1, the J gene TRBJ2-5; TRBD2 was called by the table and not checked on the DNA. TRBV1 is recorded as a pseudogene. This CDR3 has 18 amino acids. Here the CDR3 reads CTSSPVGLAGGRQETQYF. CDR3 in DNA: TGCACCAGCAGCCCCGTGGGACTAGCGGGGGGTCGGCAAGAGACCCAGTACTTC.

The V call is TRBV3-1 (or the pseudogene TRBV3-2), the J call TRBJ1-1; possibly TRBD1 for D (6 bases). Germline CDR1 and CDR2: LGHDT and YNNKEL (reference sequence). CDR3 size: 14 residues. The V end lost 5 bases, the J end lost 4 bases, and 14 bases lay between the germline ends. DNA for the CDR3: TGTGCCAGCAGCACAGGGTCCTGGGGCACTGAAGCTTTCTTT. Translating gives CASSTGSWGTEAFF.

V is TRBV5-1 and J is TRBJ2-7, with D perhaps TRBD2 (6 bases). Germline V lookup: CDR1 SGHRS, CDR2 YFSETQ. The CDR3 length is 12 residues. V dropped 4 bases and J dropped 7 bases, with 12 bases sitting between them. The CDR3 is CASSPGVREQYF. In DNA, the CDR3 is TGCGCCAGCAGCCCGGGGGTTAGAGAGCAGTACTTC. Full variable domain (outside the CDR3, taken from reference TRBV5-1 and TRBJ2-7): KAGVTQTPRYLIKTRGQQVTLSCSPISGHRSVSWYQQTPGQGLQFLFEYFSETQRNKGNFPGRFSGRQFSNSRSEMNVSTLELGDSALYLCASSPGVREQYFGPGTRLTVT.

The J gene is TRBJ1-2, the V gene TRBV27; 9 positions agree with TRBD1. V lost 5 bases and J lost 1; bases outside the gene matches: 14. Germline CDR1 MNHEY, CDR2 SMNVEV (reference sequence). The CDR3 totals 18 residues. This CDR3 reads CASSPTGTGYGRNYGYTF. CDR3 DNA: TGTGCCAGCAGTCCTACCGGGACAGGGTACGGCCGTAACTATGGCTACACCTTC.

The V gene is TRBV27, the J gene TRBJ1-2; D remains unclear. In germline, CDR1 is MNHEY, CDR2 SMNVEV (reference sequence). Trimming shortened V by 5 bases and J by 3 bases, and 16 bases separated the two germline ends. The CDR3 loop spans 15 amino acids. For the CDR3, the DNA is TGTGCCAGCAGTCCCCCTGTTCTTTACGACTATGGCTACACCTTC. It translates to CASSPPVLYDYGYTF.

The gene calls are TRBV27 and TRBJ1-6; 10 positions match TRBD1. This CDR3 is built from 16 residues. Germline trimming cut 4 bases from V and 3 bases from J; bases unmatched to any gene: 3. The germline gives CDR1 MNHEY, CDR2 SMNVEV (reference sequence). In nucleotides, the CDR3 is TGTGCCAGCAGTTCGGACAGGGGGGTCTATAATTCACCCCTCCACTTT. It is translated as CASSSDRGVYNSPLHF.

The chain carries TRBV9 and TRBJ1-1; D possibly corresponds to TRBD1 (5 bases). This CDR3 spans 16 amino acids. Germline CDR1 reads SGDLS; CDR2 reads YYNGEE. Trimming took 3 bases from V and 3 from J, leaving 18 bases between them. This CDR3 reads CASSAGGGTFHTEAFF. The CDR3 DNA follows: TGTGCCAGCAGCGCGGGTGGGGGGACGTTTCACACTGAAGCTTTCTTT.

In nucleotides, the CDR3 is TGTGCCATCAGTGGGGGGCCTGAGGGCAATCAGCCCCAGCATTTT. It yields the protein CAISGGPEGNQPQHF. V and J are TRBV10-3 and TRBJ1-5, with a weak D call TRBD1 (6 bases). The CDR3 is 15 residues long. With 4 bases removed from V and 2 bases from J, the gap between germline ends came to 12 bases. Germline lookup yields CDR1 ENHRY and CDR2 SYGVKD.

V is TRBV9 and J is TRBJ1-2; D not certain. Trimming left V 0 bases short and J 4 bases short, with 13 bases between. CDR1 is SGDLS and CDR2 is YYNGEE in the germline V gene. The CDR3 has 15 amino acids. The DNA of the CDR3 is TGTGCCAGCAGCGTAGAAGACGACGGAATCTATGGCTACACCTTC. Its protein is CASSVEDDGIYGYTF.

V usage is TRBV21-1 and J usage is TRBJ1-2. TRBV21-1 is given as a pseudogene. This CDR3 is built from 16 residues. The CDR3 DNA reads as TGTGCCAGCAGCAATCTACGTGGGAGAGGAAGGTATGGCTACACCTTC. This gives the protein CASSNLRGRGRYGYTF.

The gene calls are TRBV7-9 and TRBJ2-7; D is ambiguous. CDR1 and CDR2 from the germline V gene are SEHNR and FQNEAQ (reference sequence). The V end lost 10 bases, the J end lost 1 base, and 14 bases lay between the germline ends. This CDR3 is 13 amino acids long. CDR3 DNA sequence: TGTGCCACCTACTCCCCGGATTCCTACGAGCAGTACTTC. It is translated as CATYSPDSYEQYF.